The rows below give T cell receptor beta chains drawn from one sample of a study of cytomegalovirus exposure and HLA in healthy donors. TCRdb's copy holds only in-frame clones and misses some; the assay was immunoSEQ multiplex PCR. The table records 150,000 to 200,000 clones, approximately 77% of them present only once. The sequenced sample consisted of PBMCs. The receptors stem from a male donor in good health and CMV-seropositive. The CDR3 runs from the conserved cysteine through the conserved F or W. The D gene is left open where the match is weak. The size entry is marked missing in some rows and otherwise reads once, few, many or a size class.

size | J | D | V | DNA | CDR3
NA | TRBJ2-7 | NA | TRBV6-1 | TGTGCCAGCAGCACAGGACCCTTTAACTACGAGCAGTACTTC | CASSTGPFNYEQYF
few | TRBJ1-5 | NA | TRBV10-2 | TGCGCCAGCAGTGCGGGGGTCAATCAGCCCCAGCATTTT | CASSAGVNQPQHF
NA | TRBJ2-2 | TRBD1 | TRBV5-1 | TGCGCCAGCAGCTCCTACAGGGGAACCGGGGAGCTGTTTTTT | CASSSYRGTGELFF
few | TRBJ1-3 | NA | TRBV4-1 | TGCGCCAGCAGCCAGACCGACCCGGGGTTCCAATCTGGAAACACCATATATTTT | CASSQTDPGFQSGNTIYF
NA | TRBJ2-5 | NA | TRBV19 | TGTGCCAGTAGTATAGAGGGCAGGGGCGGGGAGACCCAGTACTTC | CASSIEGRGGETQYF
NA | TRBJ2-2 | TRBD2 | TRBV30 | TGTGCCTGCCTCGGGAGGCTCAACACCGGGGAGCTGTTTTTT | CACLGRLNTGELFF
NA | TRBJ2-5 | TRBD2 | TRBV7-3 | TGTGCCAGCAGCTTATCGGGGGGGCAAGAGACCCAGTACTTC | CASSLSGGQETQYF
NA | TRBJ2-7 | TRBD1 | TRBV2 | TGTGCCAGCGGTATGACAGGGTTGACCTACGAGCAGTACTTC | CASGMTGLTYEQYF
NA | TRBJ2-7 | TRBD1 | TRBV10-3 | TGTGCCATCCGACTGGGGCAGGGGGCGTACGAGCAGTACTTC | CAIRLGQGAYEQYF
NA | TRBJ2-7 | TRBD2 | TRBV5-4 | TGTGCCAGCAGCCCACGAAGCGGGGTCTACGAGCAGTACTTC | CASSPRSGVYEQYF
NA | TRBJ2-1 | TRBD2 | TRBV2 | TGTGCCAGCCTCCGAAGAGTACTAGCGGGGGGGCCTGAGAATGAGCAGTTCTTC | CASLRRVLAGGPENEQFF
NA | TRBJ1-1 | NA | TRBV19 | TGTGCCAGTAGTGCCACGACAGGATTGAACACTGAAGCTTTCTTT | CASSATTGLNTEAFF
NA | TRBJ2-7 | NA | TRBV6-5 | TGTGCCAGCAGCGGCACAGGGTCCGAGCAGTACTTC | CASSGTGSEQYF
NA | TRBJ1-1 | TRBD1 | TRBV27 | TGTGCCAGCAGTCTTGACAGGGGAAGGACTGAAGCTTTCTTT | CASSLDRGRTEAFF
NA | TRBJ2-3 | NA | TRBV27 | TGTGCCAGCAGTTTATCCATCCTATACCCTGCCTCGCAGTATTTT | CASSLSILYPASQYF
few | TRBJ1-5 | NA | TRBV18 | TGTGCCAGCTCACCGGAGACAGGCGGTCAGCCCCAGCATTTT | CASSPETGGQPQHF
NA | TRBJ2-2 | TRBD2 | TRBV5-1 | TGCGCCAGCAGCTTGGAGGCTAGCGGGGCCGCGAACACCGGGGAGCTGTTTTTT | CASSLEASGAANTGELFF
NA | TRBJ1-6 | TRBD1 | TRBV2 | TGTGCCAGCAGGGCCGGGACAGATTATAATTCACCCCTCCACTTT | CASRAGTDYNSPLHF
NA | TRBJ1-1 | TRBD1 | TRBV11-2 | TGTGCCAGCAGCTGGCAGGGGGGAAGTGAAGCTTTCTTT | CASSWQGGSEAFF
NA | TRBJ2-3 | NA | TRBV5-1 | TGCGCCAGCAGCTTGGGGCCAGGAGATACGCAGTATTTT | CASSLGPGDTQYF
few | TRBJ1-1 | NA | TRBV5-6 | TGTGCCAGCTTGGGCAGGGTTAACACTGAAGCTTTCTTT | CASLGRVNTEAFF
once | TRBJ1-6 | NA | TRBV14 | TGTGCCAGCAGCCAAGGAACCCCGGGGGTGGAGTGGGATTCACCCCTCCACTTT | CASSQGTPGVEWDSPLHF
NA | TRBJ1-6 | TRBD1 | TRBV4-3 | TGCGCCAGCAGCCAAATGGACAGGGCACCTAATTCACCCCTCCACTTT | CASSQMDRAPNSPLHF
NA | TRBJ2-1 | TRBD2 | TRBV2 | TGTGCCAGCAAAGATGCGGGGGGTTACAATGAGCAGTTCTTC | CASKDAGGYNEQFF
NA | TRBJ1-2 | NA | TRBV6-5 | TGTGCCAGCAGTTACTCGAGTTTGAGCCTCTATGGCTACACCTTC | CASSYSSLSLYGYTF
NA | TRBJ2-5 | TRBD1 | TRBV18 | TGTGCCAGCTCACAGGGGGCTTGGGCAGAGACCCAGTACTTC | CASSQGAWAETQYF
once | TRBJ2-7 | TRBD1 | TRBV30 | TGTGCCTGCAACAGGGGGCCTAAGTACGAGCAGTACTTC | CACNRGPKYEQYF
NA | TRBJ2-6 | NA | TRBV9 | TGTGCCAGCAGCGTAGCGTATGGAGGAGGGGCTGGGGCCAACGTCCTGACTTTC | CASSVAYGGGAGANVLTF
once | TRBJ1-2 | NA | TRBV25-1 | TGTGCCAGCAGTGGGCATGATTGGGGCTACACCTTC | CASSGHDWGYTF
once | TRBJ2-7 | TRBD1 | TRBV4-2 | TGTGCCAGCAGCCAAGAGGGGACAGGGACCTACGAGCAGTACTTC | CASSQEGTGTYEQYF
NA | TRBJ2-3 | TRBD2 | TRBV29-1 | TGCAGCGCCGCTGCCGGGACTACCTTCACAGATACGCAGTATTTT | CSAAAGTTFTDTQYF
NA | TRBJ2-2 | TRBD2 | TRBV11-2 | TGTGCCAGCAGCACTATTCTTAGTAAGCGGGGGAACACCGGGGAGCTGTTTTTT | CASSTILSKRGNTGELFF